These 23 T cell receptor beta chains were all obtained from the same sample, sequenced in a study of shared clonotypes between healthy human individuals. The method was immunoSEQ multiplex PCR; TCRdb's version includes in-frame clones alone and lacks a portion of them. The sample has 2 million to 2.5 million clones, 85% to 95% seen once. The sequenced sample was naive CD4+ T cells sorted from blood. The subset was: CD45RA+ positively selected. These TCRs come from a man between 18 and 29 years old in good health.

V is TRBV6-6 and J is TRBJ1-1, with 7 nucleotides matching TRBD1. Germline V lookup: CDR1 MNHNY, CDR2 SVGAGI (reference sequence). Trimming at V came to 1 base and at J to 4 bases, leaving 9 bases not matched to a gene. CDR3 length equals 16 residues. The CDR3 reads CASSYFSGGSGTEAFF. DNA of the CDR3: TGTGCCAGCAGTTACTTTTCAGGGGGAAGTGGCACTGAAGCTTTCTTT.

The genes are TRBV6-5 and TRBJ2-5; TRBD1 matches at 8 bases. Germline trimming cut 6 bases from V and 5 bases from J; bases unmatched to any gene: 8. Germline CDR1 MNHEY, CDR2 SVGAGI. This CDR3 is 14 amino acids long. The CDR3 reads CASSRDRLGETQYF. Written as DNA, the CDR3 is TGTGCCAGCAGCAGGGACAGGCTGGGGGAGACCCAGTACTTC.

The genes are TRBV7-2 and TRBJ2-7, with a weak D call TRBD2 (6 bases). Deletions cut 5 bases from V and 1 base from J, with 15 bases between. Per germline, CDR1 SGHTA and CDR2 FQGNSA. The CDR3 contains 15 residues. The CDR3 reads CASSAPGLLSYEQYF. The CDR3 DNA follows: TGTGCCAGCAGCGCTCCGGGACTTTTATCCTACGAGCAGTACTTC.

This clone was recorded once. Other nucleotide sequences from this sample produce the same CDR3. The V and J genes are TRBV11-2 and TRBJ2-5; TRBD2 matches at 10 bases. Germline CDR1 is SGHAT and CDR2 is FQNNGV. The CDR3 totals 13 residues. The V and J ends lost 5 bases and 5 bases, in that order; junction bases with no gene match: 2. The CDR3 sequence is CASSAGLAETQYF. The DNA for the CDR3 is TGTGCCAGCAGCGCGGGACTAGCGGAGACCCAGTACTTC.

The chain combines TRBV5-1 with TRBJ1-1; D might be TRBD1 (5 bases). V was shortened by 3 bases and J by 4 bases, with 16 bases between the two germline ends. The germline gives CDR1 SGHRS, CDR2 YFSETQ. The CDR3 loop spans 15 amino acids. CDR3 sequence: CASSYTGTAGTEAFF. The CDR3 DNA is TGCGCCAGCAGCTACACAGGTACGGCGGGCACTGAAGCTTTCTTT.

CDR3 coding DNA: TGTGCCAGCAGCTTGTTGAGGGCTAATGAAAAACTGTTTTTT. Protein: CASSLLRANEKLFF. The chain employs TRBV5-8 and TRBJ1-4, with unresolved D. Germline V gene data show CDR1 as SGHTS and CDR2 as YDEGEE. This CDR3 spans 14 amino acids. V lost 1 base, J lost 3 bases, and 7 bases lay in between. The full variable domain, its missing parts supplied by reference TRBV5-8 and TRBJ1-4, is EAGVTQSPTHLIKTRGQQATLRCSPISGHTSVYWYQQALGLGLQFLLWYDEGEERNRGNFPPRFSGRQFPNYSSELNVNALELEDSALYLCASSLLRANEKLFFGSGTQLSVL.

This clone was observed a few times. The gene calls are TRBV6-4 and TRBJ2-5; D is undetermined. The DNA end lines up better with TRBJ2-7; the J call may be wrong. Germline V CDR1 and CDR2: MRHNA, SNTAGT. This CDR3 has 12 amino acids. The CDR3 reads CASSVSAHEQYF. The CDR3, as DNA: TGTGCCAGCAGTGTCAGCGCCCACGAGCAGTACTTC.

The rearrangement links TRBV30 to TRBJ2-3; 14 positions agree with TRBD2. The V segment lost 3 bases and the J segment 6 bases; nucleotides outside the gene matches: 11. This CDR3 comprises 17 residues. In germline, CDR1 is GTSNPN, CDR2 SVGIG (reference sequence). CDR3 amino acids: CAWSVGTSGRSFDTQYF. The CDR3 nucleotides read TGTGCCTGGAGCGTCGGGACTAGCGGGAGATCTTTTGATACGCAGTATTTT. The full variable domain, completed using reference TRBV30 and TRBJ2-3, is SQTIHQWPATLVQPVGSPLSLECTVEGTSNPNLYWYRQAAGRGLQLLFYSVGIGQISSEVPQNLSASRPQDRQFILSSKKLLLSDSGFYLCAWSVGTSGRSFDTQYFGPGTRLTVL.

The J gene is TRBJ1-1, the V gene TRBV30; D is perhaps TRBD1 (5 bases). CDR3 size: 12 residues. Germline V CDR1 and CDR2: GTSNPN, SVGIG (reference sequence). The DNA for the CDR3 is TGTGCACCCGCACAGGAGGGGACTGAAGCTTTCTTT. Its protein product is CAPAQEGTEAFF.

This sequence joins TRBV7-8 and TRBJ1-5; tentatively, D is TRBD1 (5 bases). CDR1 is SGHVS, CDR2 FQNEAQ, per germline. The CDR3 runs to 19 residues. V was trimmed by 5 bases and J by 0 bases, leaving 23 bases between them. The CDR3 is CASSPKGYQGPYSNQPQHF. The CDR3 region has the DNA TGTGCCAGCAGCCCGAAAGGATATCAGGGTCCCTATAGCAATCAGCCCCAGCATTTT.

The CDR3 here is CASSFRDRVEKLFF. CDR3 nucleotide sequence: TGTGCCAGCAGCTTCCGGGACAGGGTTGAAAAACTGTTTTTT. The V call is TRBV5-6, the J call TRBJ1-4; TRBD1 matches at 9 bases. CDR1 SGHDT and CDR2 YYEEEE come from the germline V gene. Losses at the gene ends were 2 bases for V and 7 bases for J; bases not matched to a gene: 3. CDR3 length equals 14 residues.

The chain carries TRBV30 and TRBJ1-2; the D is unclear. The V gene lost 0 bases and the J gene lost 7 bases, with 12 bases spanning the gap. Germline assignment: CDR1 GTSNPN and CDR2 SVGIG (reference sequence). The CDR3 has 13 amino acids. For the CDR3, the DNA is TGTGCCTGGAGTGTAGAGCGGACGGGTGGCTACACCTTC. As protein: CAWSVERTGGYTF.

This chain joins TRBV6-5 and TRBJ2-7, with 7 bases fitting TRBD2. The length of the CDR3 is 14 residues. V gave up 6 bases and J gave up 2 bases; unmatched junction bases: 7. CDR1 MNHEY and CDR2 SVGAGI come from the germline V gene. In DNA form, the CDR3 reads TGTGCCAGCAGATCACTAGCGACAGCCTACGAGCAGTACTTC. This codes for CASRSLATAYEQYF.

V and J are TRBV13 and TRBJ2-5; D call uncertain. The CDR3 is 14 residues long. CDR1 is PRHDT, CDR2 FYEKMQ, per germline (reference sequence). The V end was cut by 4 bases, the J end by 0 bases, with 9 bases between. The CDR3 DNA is TGTGCCAGCAGCTCCCCAGGATACCAAGAGACCCAGTACTTC. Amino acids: CASSSPGYQETQYF.

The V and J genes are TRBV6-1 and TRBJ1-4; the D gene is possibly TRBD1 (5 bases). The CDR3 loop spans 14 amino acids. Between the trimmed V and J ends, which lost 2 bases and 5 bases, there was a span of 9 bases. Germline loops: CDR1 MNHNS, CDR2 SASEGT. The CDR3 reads CASSESWGNEKLFF. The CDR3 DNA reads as TGTGCCAGCAGTGAATCATGGGGGAATGAAAAACTGTTTTTT.

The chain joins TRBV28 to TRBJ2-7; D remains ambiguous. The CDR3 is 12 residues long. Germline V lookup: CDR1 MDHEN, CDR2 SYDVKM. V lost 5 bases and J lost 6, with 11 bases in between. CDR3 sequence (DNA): TGTGCCAGCAGTATTAGGATAGGCGAGCAGTACTTC. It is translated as CASSIRIGEQYF.

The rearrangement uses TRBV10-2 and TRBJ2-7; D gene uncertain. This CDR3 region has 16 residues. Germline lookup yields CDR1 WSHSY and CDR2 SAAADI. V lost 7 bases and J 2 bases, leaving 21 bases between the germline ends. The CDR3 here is CASTPLGQSLTYEQYF. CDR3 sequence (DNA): TGCGCCAGCACCCCGCTAGGGCAGTCTCTCACCTACGAGCAGTACTTC.

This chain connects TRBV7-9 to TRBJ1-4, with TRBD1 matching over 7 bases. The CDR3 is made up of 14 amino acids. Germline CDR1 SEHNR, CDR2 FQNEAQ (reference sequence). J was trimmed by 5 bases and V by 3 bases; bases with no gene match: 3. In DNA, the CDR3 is TGTGCCAGCAGCTTGTTACAGGGGAATGAAAAACTGTTTTTT. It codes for CASSLLQGNEKLFF.

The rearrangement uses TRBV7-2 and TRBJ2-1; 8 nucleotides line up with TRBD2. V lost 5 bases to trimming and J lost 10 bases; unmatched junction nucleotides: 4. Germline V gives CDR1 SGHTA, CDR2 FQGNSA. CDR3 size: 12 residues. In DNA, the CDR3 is TGTGCCAGCAGCCCCCTAGCGGGCGAGCAGTTCTTC. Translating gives CASSPLAGEQFF.

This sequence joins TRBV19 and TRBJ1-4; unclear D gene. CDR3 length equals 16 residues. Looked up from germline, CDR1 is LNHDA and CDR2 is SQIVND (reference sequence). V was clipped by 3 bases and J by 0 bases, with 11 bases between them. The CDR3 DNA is TGTGCCAGTAGTATCTTCGGTCGAGCAACTAATGAAAAACTGTTTTTT. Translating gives CASSIFGRATNEKLFF.

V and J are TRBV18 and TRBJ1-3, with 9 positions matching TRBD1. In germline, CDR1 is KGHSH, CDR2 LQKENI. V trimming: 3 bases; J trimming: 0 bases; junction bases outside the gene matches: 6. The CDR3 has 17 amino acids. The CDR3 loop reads CASSPDRGTVSGNTIYF. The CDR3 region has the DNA TGTGCCAGCTCACCGGACAGGGGTACGGTCTCTGGAAACACCATATATTTT.

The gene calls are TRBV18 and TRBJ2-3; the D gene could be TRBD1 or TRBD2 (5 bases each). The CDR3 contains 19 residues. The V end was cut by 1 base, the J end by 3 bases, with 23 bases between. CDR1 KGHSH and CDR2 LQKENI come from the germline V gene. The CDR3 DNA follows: TGTGCCAGCTCACCACTTATCGTAACAGGAGGATCTATTACAGATACGCAGTATTTT. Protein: CASSPLIVTGGSITDTQYF. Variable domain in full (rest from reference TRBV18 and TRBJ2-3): NAGVMQNPRHLVRRRGQEARLRCSPMKGHSHVYWYRQLPEEGLKFMVYLQKENIIDESGMPKERFSAEFPKEGPSILRIQQVVRGDSAAYFCASSPLIVTGGSITDTQYFGPGTRLTVL.

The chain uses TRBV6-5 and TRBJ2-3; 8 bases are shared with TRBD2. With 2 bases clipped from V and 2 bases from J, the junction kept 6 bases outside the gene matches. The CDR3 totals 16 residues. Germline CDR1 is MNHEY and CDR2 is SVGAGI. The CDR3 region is CASSYVLRGATDTQYF. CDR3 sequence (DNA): TGTGCCAGCAGTTACGTGTTGCGGGGGGCCACAGATACGCAGTATTTT.